Below, 20 T cell receptor beta chains from the same sample are listed, as sequenced in a study of T cells in Graves' hyperthyroidism and ophthalmopathy. The investigators amplified TCR beta CDR3 regions from RNA transcripts. During a first-round RT-PCR of the TCR CDR3, the HTBI primer set was used. In TCRdb, the multiplex PCR reads were re-called with MiXCR into one record per CDR3 protein. Found here are fewer than 550,000 distinct CDR3 sequences, 15% to 19% of them singletons; the top ten hold less than 15%. The sample comprised blood. These receptors came from a woman younger than 30 with Graves' hyperthyroidism.

CDR3 coding DNA: TGTGCCAGCTCACCACCGAATTTTGGCAGCTCCTACGAGCAGTACTTC. Protein sequence: CASSPPNFGSSYEQYF. The chain couples TRBV18 to TRBJ2-7; D gene unclear. CDR1 and CDR2 from the germline V gene are KGHSH and LQKENI. The CDR3 has 16 residues. The germline V and J ends were trimmed by 0 bases and 0 bases, with 12 bases remaining between them.

In this sample, this clonotype turned up many times. The chain combines TRBV28 with TRBJ1-5, with 7 bases that match TRBD1. V shed 7 bases and J 4 bases; nucleotides not matched to a gene: 13. Germline assignment: CDR1 MDHEN and CDR2 SYDVKM. This CDR3 is built from 16 residues. The CDR3 sequence: CASTYFRTGGNQPQHF. The CDR3 DNA is TGTGCCAGCACCTATTTTAGGACAGGAGGAAATCAGCCCCAGCATTTT.

This clonotype occurred a few times. V is TRBV6-6 and J is TRBJ2-3; 7 bases align to TRBD2. CDR1 MNHNY and CDR2 SVGAGI come from the germline V gene (reference sequence). V shed 1 base, J shed 4 bases, and the junction held 8 bases outside the gene matches. The CDR3 runs 16 residues. Written as DNA, the CDR3 is TGTGCCAGCAGTTACTGGGGCGGGAGCGGACCAGATACGCAGTATTTT. This codes for CASSYWGGSGPDTQYF.

V usage is TRBV10-3 and J usage is TRBJ2-7; a possible D gene is TRBD1 (6 bases). Germline V CDR1 and CDR2: ENHRY, SYGVKD. The V end lost 7 bases, the J end lost 7 bases, and 23 bases lay between the germline ends. This CDR3 spans 15 amino acids. The CDR3 DNA reads TGTGCCATCACCTCGACGCGGACAGCCCGGGTGGAGCAGTACTTC. Protein sequence: CAITSTRTARVEQYF.

With respect to this clonotype: A much bigger clone sits one base away, suggesting this may be a read error. This chain links TRBV5-1 with TRBJ2-7, with D possibly TRBD2 on 5 matching bases. Germline values: CDR1 SGHRS, CDR2 YFSETQ. CDR3 length equals 17 residues. Between the trimmed V and J ends, which lost 0 bases and 7 bases, there was a span of 23 bases. CDR3 in amino acids: CASSLGALARAFNEQYF. CDR3 coding DNA: TGCGCCAGCAGCTTGGGGGCTTTAGCGAGAGCGTTCAATGAGCAGTACTTC. The full variable domain, in which reference TRBV5-1 and TRBJ2-7 provide the parts outside the CDR3, is KAGVTQTPRYLIKTRGQQVTLSCSPISGHRSVSWYQQTPGQGLQFLFEYFSETQRNKGNFPGRFSGRQFSNSRSEMNVSTLELGDSALYLCASSLGALARAFNEQYFGPGTRLTVT.

The chain is built from TRBV27 and TRBJ1-2; no reliable D call. CDR1 is MNHEY, CDR2 SMNVEV, per germline (reference sequence). The V gene lost 6 bases and the J gene lost 0 bases, with 8 bases spanning the gap. The CDR3 consists of 13 residues. The CDR3 protein is CASRSSANYGYTF. For the CDR3, the DNA is TGTGCCAGCAGGTCCTCCGCTAACTATGGCTACACCTTC.

This clonotype was counted many times. J is TRBJ2-1 and V is TRBV2; 7 bases agree with TRBD1. CDR3 length equals 15 residues. Germline V CDR1 and CDR2: SNHLY, FYNNEI. Germline trimming cut 4 bases from V and 10 bases from J; bases unmatched to any gene: 13. This CDR3 is CASSANLGTAVEQFF. In DNA form, the CDR3 reads TGTGCCAGCAGTGCAAATCTCGGGACAGCTGTCGAGCAGTTCTTC.

This clonotype was seen only a few times. This chain links TRBV6-1 with TRBJ1-6; D unclear. Germline V gene data show CDR1 as MNHNS and CDR2 as SASEGT. There are 15 residues in the CDR3. The V gene lost 5 bases and the J gene lost 0 bases, with 8 bases spanning the gap. CDR3 amino acids: CASSLRLSYNSPLHF. Written as DNA, the CDR3 is TGTGCCAGCAGTTTAAGGCTCTCCTATAATTCACCCCTCCACTTT.

In this sample, this clonotype turned up a few times. The chain combines TRBV10-3 with TRBJ1-1; D is perhaps TRBD1 (6 bases). Germline V gives CDR1 ENHRY, CDR2 SYGVKD. This CDR3 has 12 amino acids. V lost 0 bases and J 8 bases, leaving 7 bases between the germline ends. The CDR3 DNA sequence: TGTGCCATCAGTGAGTCTGGACAGGAAGCTTTCTTT. As protein: CAISESGQEAFF.

The rearrangement uses TRBV28 and TRBJ2-3; TRBD2 is a possible D gene (7 bases). CDR3 length: 18 residues. V dropped 5 bases and J dropped 3 bases, with 24 bases sitting between them. Germline CDR1 is MDHEN and CDR2 is SYDVKM. DNA of the CDR3: TGTGCCAGCAGTCCCCATCGGCTTGGGGGAGGGGGAACAGATACGCAGTATTTT. Its protein product is CASSPHRLGGGGTDTQYF. The entire variable domain, with the rest obtained from reference TRBV28 and TRBJ2-3, is as follows: DVKVTQSSRYLVKRTGEKVFLECVQDMDHENMFWYRQDPGLGLRLIYFSYDVKMKEKGDIPEGYSVSREKKERFSLILESASTNQTSMYLCASSPHRLGGGGTDTQYFGPGTRLTVL.

The chain recombines TRBV19 with TRBJ1-5, with a possible D match to TRBD1 (6 bases). Germline assignment: CDR1 LNHDA and CDR2 SQIVND (reference sequence). V shed 0 bases and J shed 3 bases, with 18 bases lying between them. The CDR3 covers 18 residues. The CDR3 region is CASSIDTGFPGHNQPQHF. The CDR3 coding sequence is TGTGCCAGTAGTATAGATACAGGGTTCCCAGGACACAATCAGCCCCAGCATTTT.

The V gene is TRBV2, the J gene TRBJ2-3; possible D gene TRBD2, 5 bases. Trimming removed 4 bases at V and 5 bases at J, with 13 bases between. Germline V gene sequence: CDR1 SNHLY, CDR2 FYNNEI. CDR3 size: 14 residues. The CDR3 region has the DNA TGTGCCAGCAGTGTGCGAGGGTCTGGAGATACGCAGTATTTT. Its translation: CASSVRGSGDTQYF.

Ten or more counts support this clonotype. This chain connects TRBV10-3 to TRBJ2-7, with D perhaps being TRBD1 or TRBD2 (5 bases each). CDR1 is ENHRY, CDR2 SYGVKD, per germline. CDR3 length: 13 amino acids. V dropped 0 bases and J dropped 3 bases, with 6 bases sitting between them. CDR3 residues: CAISESGGYEQYF. The CDR3 region has the DNA TGTGCCATCAGTGAGTCTGGGGGCTACGAGCAGTACTTC.

This clonotype was observed a few times. This chain uses TRBV24-1 with TRBJ1-2; no reliable D call. Germline V gives CDR1 KGHDR, CDR2 SFDVKD. The CDR3 has 13 amino acids. Trimming stripped 7 bases from V and 2 bases from J, with 10 bases between. The CDR3 loop reads CATRVRGNYGYTF. The CDR3 region has the DNA TGTGCCACCAGGGTCAGAGGGAACTATGGCTACACCTTC.

This clonotype was found many times. The chain employs TRBV20-1 and TRBJ1-3; 8 nucleotides agree with TRBD1. Losses at the gene ends were 6 bases for V and 4 bases for J; bases not matched to a gene: 8. Germline V gene lookup returns CDR1 DFQATT and CDR2 SNEGSKA (reference sequence). The CDR3 covers 14 residues. Here the CDR3 reads CSANEDRAGNTIYF. The CDR3 DNA follows: TGCAGTGCCAATGAGGACAGGGCGGGAAACACCATATATTTT.

This rearrangement joins TRBV12-3 or TRBV12-4 to TRBJ1-3, with 7 bases fitting TRBD1. This CDR3 is built from 15 residues. V shed 4 bases and J 0 bases; nucleotides not matched to a gene: 3. In nucleotides, the CDR3 is TGTGCCAGCAGTTGGGGACAGAGCTCTGGAAACACCATATATTTT. Translating it yields CASSWGQSSGNTIYF.

In regard to this clonotype: A read error may explain this, as a much larger clone is one base away. The chain is built from TRBV7-2 and TRBJ1-2; D unclear. CDR3 size: 13 residues. Per germline, CDR1 SGHTA and CDR2 FQGNSA. CDR3 amino acids: CASGLGSGGGYTF. The DNA for the CDR3 is TGTGCCAGCGGCTTAGGGTCAGGAGGTGGCTACACCTTC.

This clonotype showed up just a few times. This chain uses TRBV6-6 with TRBJ2-1; D is uncertain. This CDR3 spans 16 amino acids. Trimming took 0 bases from V and 7 from J, leaving 16 bases between them. CDR1 and CDR2 (germline): MNHNY, SVGAGI (reference sequence). CDR3 region: CASSYSITDPSNEQFF. In DNA, the CDR3 is TGTGCCAGCAGTTACTCGATAACAGATCCCTCAAATGAGCAGTTCTTC.

There are many counts of this clonotype. The chain employs TRBV12-3 or TRBV12-4 and TRBJ2-3; D ambiguous. This CDR3 contains 15 residues. Trimming left V 2 bases short and J 1 base short, with 10 bases between. CDR3: CASSLPRSGTDTQYF. As DNA, the CDR3 is TGTGCCAGCAGTTTACCTAGATCTGGCACAGATACGCAGTATTTT.

This chain joins TRBV20-1 and TRBJ2-2; D uncertain. The CDR3 sequence is 14 residues long. The V end lost 2 bases, the J end lost 2 bases, and 9 bases lay between the germline ends. Germline V gene sequence: CDR1 DFQATT, CDR2 SNEGSKA (reference sequence). The CDR3 is CSARMSGNTGELFF. CDR3 bases: TGCAGTGCTAGAATGTCCGGTAACACCGGGGAGCTGTTTTTT.